This is a list of T cell receptor beta chains from one sample in a study of PD-1 blockade in classical Hodgkin lymphoma. Clones were sequenced by immunoSEQ multiplex PCR, and TCRdb holds only the in-frame ones, with some missing. The profile shows fewer than 35,000 clones, approximately 90% of them singletons. The source material was CD4+ T cells from blood. These receptors originate from a human donor with classical Hodgkin lymphoma. CDR3s include the opening cysteine and the closing phenylalanine or tryptophan. Fields, in order: clone size, D gene, J gene, V gene, CDR3 protein, CDR3 DNA. D genes are given only for firm matches. Clone size is not always given. Where it is, it says once, few, many or a class for expanded clones.

>.|.|TRBJ1-2|TRBV7-8
CASSLPRTASNYGYTF
TGTGCCAGCAGCTTACCACGGACAGCTTCTAACTATGGCTACACCTTC
>.|.|TRBJ1-5|TRBV5-6
CASSLQDQPQHF
TGTGCCAGCAGCTTACAGGACCAGCCCCAGCATTTT
>.|.|TRBJ1-2|TRBV15
CATSRDAPRGLGGYTF
TGTGCCACCAGCAGAGATGCCCCCCGGGGCCTGGGCGGCTACACCTTC
>.|.|TRBJ2-5|TRBV29-1
CSVSETTQETQYF
TGCAGCGTCAGCGAGACAACACAAGAGACCCAGTACTTC
>once|.|TRBJ2-1|TRBV18
CASSLTSEEQFF
TGTGCCAGCTCACTCACGAGCGAGGAGCAGTTCTTC
>once|.|TRBJ2-7|TRBV28
CASSRGTYEQYF
TGTGCCAGCAGTAGAGGGACCTACGAGCAGTACTTC
>.|TRBD1|TRBJ1-1|TRBV4-2
CASSLPKGAEAFF
TGTGCCAGCAGTCTCCCGAAGGGGGCCGAAGCTTTCTTT
>.|.|TRBJ1-5|TRBV19
CASSASGHNQPQHF
TGTGCCAGTAGCGCCAGTGGCCATAATCAGCCCCAGCATTTT
>.|.|TRBJ1-2|TRBV6-1
CASSHRTGGYTF
TGTGCCAGCAGCCACCGGACGGGCGGCTACACCTTC
>few|.|TRBJ1-5|TRBV25-1
CASSSGGNQPQHF
TGTGCCAGCAGTTCGGGGGGCAATCAGCCCCAGCATTTT
>.|.|TRBJ1-6|TRBV7-2
CASSGQSSSYNSPLHF
TGTGCCAGCAGCGGGCAGTCGAGCTCCTATAATTCACCCCTCCACTTT
>.|TRBD2|TRBJ2-1|TRBV11-2
CASSLIVGGPQFF
TGTGCCAGCAGCTTAATAGTGGGAGGGCCGCAGTTCTTC
>.|TRBD2|TRBJ2-1|TRBV14
CASSQGLAGARVKQFF
TGTGCCAGCAGCCAGGGACTAGCGGGCGCCAGGGTAAAGCAGTTCTTC
>.|TRBD1|TRBJ1-5|TRBV6-5
CASRGGQGVFQPQHF
TGTGCCAGCAGGGGGGGACAGGGGGTTTTTCAGCCCCAGCATTTT
>.|.|TRBJ1-4|TRBV9
CASSVAGRSNEKLFF
TGTGCCAGCAGCGTAGCAGGGCGCAGTAATGAAAAACTGTTTTTT
>.|TRBD1|TRBJ2-2|TRBV11-3
CASSHPFKGQGRIGELFF
TGTGCCAGCAGCCACCCCTTTAAAGGACAGGGGCGAATCGGGGAGCTGTTTTTT
>.|.|TRBJ2-7|TRBV7-8
CASSLAARDYEQYF
TGTGCCAGCAGCTTAGCGGCACGGGATTACGAGCAGTACTTC
>few|.|TRBJ1-5|TRBV6-1
CASSGQTYQPQHF
TGTGCCAGCAGTGGACAGACTTATCAGCCCCAGCATTTT
>.|.|TRBJ1-5|TRBV19
CASSAPGPDQPQHF
TGTGCCAGTAGCGCACCGGGGCCGGATCAGCCCCAGCATTTT